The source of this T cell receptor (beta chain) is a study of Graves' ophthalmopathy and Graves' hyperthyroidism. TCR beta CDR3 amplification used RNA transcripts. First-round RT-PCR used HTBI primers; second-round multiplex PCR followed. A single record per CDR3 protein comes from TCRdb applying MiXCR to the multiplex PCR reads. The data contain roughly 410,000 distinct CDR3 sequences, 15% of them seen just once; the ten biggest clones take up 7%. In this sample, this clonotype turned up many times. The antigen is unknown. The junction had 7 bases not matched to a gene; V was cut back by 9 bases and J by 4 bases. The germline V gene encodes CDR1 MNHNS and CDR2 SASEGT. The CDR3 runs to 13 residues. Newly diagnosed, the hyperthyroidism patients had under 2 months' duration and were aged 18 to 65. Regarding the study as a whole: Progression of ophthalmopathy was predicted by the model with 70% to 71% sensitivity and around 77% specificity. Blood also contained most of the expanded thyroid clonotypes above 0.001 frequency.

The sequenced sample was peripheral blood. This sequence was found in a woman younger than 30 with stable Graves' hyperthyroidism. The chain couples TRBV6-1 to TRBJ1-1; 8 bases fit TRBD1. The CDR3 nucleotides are TGTGCCAGTTACAGGGGGGTGGGCACTGAAGCTTTCTTT. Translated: CASYRGVGTEAFF.